This TCR beta chain was observed in a study of CD8 T cells in Susac syndrome. Study conclusions and caveats: The study's TCR sequencing and HLA analysis drew on a certain number of individuals. That number was acknowledged as relatively small.

The V end was cut by 4 bases, the J end by 8 bases, with 20 bases between. The germline V gene encodes CDR1 SGHDN and CDR2 FVKESK. The CDR3 is 16 amino acids. Regarding this clonotype: As yet, its antigen is unknown.

The authors carried out high-throughput sequencing of TCR beta. They applied it to CD8+ and CD4+ T cells obtained from blood. FACS was used to enrich TEMRA cells, whereas the CD8+ and CD4+ T cells were obtained by negative isolation. Random hexamers were used to reverse transcribe the RNA input (roughly 0.5 to 1 ug). It was immunoSEQ multiplex PCR that amplified TCR beta CDR3 across 54 Vbeta and 13 Jbeta. TCRdb redid the calling of the immunoSEQ multiplex PCR reads with MiXCR, one entry per CDR3 protein. The sample lists under 150,000 distinct CDR3 sequences, roughly 94% occurring once. The sequence came from a human donor with multiple sclerosis. The rearrangement uses TRBV14 and TRBJ1-4, with D unclear. Source material: CD4+ T cells from PBMCs. CDR3 loop: CASSPPRRSDSEKLFF. In DNA form, the CDR3 reads TGTGCCAGCAGCCCCCCGCGCCGGTCGGATAGCGAAAAACTGTTTTTT.